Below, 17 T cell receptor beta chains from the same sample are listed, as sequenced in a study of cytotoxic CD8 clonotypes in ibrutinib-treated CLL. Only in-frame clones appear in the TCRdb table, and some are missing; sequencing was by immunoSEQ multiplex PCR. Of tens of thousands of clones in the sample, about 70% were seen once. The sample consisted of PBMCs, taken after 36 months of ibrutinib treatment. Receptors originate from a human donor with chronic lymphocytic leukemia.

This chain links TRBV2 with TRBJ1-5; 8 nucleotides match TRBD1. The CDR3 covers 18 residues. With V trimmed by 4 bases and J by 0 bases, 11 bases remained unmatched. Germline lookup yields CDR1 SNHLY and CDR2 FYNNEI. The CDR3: CASSVLGTGPYSNQPQHF. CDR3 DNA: TGTGCCAGCAGTGTACTCGGGACAGGTCCTTATAGCAATCAGCCCCAGCATTTT.

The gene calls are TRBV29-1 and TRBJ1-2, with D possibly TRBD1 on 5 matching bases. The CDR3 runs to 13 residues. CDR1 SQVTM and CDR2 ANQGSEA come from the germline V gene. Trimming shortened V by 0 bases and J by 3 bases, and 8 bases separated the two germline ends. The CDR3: CSVEEGEHYGYTF. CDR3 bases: TGCAGCGTTGAAGAGGGGGAACACTATGGCTACACCTTC. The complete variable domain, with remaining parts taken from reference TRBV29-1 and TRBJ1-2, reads SAVISQKPSRDICQRGTSLTIQCQVDSQVTMMFWYRQQPGQSLTLIATANQGSEATYESGFVIDKFPISRPNLTFSTLTVSNMSPEDSSIYLCSVEEGEHYGYTFGSGTRLTVV.

The DNA of the CDR3 is TGTGCCAGCAGCCTAGGGGAACGAGGCGCAGATACGCAGTATTTT. This encodes CASSLGERGADTQYF. The chain has TRBV9 and TRBJ2-3, with D perhaps matching TRBD1 (5 bases). The CDR3 extends over 15 amino acids. Trimming cost V 4 bases and J 4 bases, with 16 bases left between them. The germline CDR1 and CDR2 sequences are SGDLS and YYNGEE. Filled out from reference TRBV9 and TRBJ2-3, the complete variable domain reads DSGVTQTPKHLITATGQRVTLRCSPRSGDLSVYWYQQSLDQGLQFLIQYYNGEERAKGNILERFSAQQFPDLHSELNLSSLELGDSALYFCASSLGERGADTQYFGPGTRLTVL.

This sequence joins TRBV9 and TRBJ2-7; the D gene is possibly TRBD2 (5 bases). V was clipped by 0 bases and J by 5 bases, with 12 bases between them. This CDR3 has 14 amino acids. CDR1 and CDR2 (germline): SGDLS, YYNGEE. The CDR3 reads CASSVEEAFDEQYF. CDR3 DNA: TGTGCCAGCAGCGTAGAGGAGGCCTTCGACGAGCAGTACTTC.

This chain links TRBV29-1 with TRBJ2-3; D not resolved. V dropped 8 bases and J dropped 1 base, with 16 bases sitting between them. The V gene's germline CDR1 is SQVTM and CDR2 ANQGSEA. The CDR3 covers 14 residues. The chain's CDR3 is CSHGPTQRTDTQYF. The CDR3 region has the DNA TGCAGCCACGGCCCGACGCAGCGCACAGATACGCAGTATTTT.

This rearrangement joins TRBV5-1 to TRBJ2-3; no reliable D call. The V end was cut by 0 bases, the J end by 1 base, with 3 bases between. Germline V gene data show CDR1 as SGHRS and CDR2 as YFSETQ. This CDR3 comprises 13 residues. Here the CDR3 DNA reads TGCGCCAGCAGCTTGGACGGCACAGATACGCAGTATTTT. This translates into CASSLDGTDTQYF.

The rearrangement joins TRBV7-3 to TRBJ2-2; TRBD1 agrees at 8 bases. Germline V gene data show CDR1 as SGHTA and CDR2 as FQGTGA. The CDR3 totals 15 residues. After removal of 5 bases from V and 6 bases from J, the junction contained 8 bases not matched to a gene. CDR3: CASSPSQGASGELFF. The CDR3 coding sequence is TGTGCCAGCAGCCCCTCGCAGGGGGCATCCGGGGAGCTGTTTTTT.

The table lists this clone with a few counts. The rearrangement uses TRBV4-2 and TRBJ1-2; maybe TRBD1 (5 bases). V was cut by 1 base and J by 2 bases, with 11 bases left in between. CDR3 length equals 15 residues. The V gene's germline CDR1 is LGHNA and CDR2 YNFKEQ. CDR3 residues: CASSQVMGQNYGYTF. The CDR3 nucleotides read TGTGCCAGCAGCCAAGTTATGGGGCAGAACTATGGCTACACCTTC.

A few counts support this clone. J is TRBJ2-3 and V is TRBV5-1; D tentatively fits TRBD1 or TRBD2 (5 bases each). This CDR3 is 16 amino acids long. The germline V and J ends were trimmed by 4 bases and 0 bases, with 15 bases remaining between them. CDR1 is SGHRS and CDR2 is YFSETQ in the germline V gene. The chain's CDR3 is CASSTTGTDSTDTQYF. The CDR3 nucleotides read TGCGCCAGCAGCACCACCGGGACGGATAGCACAGATACGCAGTATTTT. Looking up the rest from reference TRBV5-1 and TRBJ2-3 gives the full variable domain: KAGVTQTPRYLIKTRGQQVTLSCSPISGHRSVSWYQQTPGQGLQFLFEYFSETQRNKGNFPGRFSGRQFSNSRSEMNVSTLELGDSALYLCASSTTGTDSTDTQYFGPGTRLTVL.

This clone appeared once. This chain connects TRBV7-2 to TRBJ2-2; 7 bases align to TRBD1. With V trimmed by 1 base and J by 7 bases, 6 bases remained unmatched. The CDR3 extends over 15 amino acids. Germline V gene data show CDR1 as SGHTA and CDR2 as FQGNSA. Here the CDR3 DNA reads TGTGCCAGCAGCTTAGAAGGGGGCTGGGGCGGGGAGCTGTTTTTT. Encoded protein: CASSLEGGWGGELFF.

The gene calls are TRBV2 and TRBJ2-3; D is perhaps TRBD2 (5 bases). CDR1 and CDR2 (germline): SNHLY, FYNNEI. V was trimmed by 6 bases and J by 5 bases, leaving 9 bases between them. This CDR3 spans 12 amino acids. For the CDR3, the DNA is TGTGCCAGCAGACTACTAGAAGATACGCAGTATTTT. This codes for CASRLLEDTQYF.

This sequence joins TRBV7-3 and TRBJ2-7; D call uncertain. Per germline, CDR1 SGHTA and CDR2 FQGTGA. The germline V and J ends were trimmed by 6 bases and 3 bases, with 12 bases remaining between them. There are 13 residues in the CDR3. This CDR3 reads CASSNGPHYEQYF. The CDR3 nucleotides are TGTGCCAGCAGTAACGGGCCTCACTACGAGCAGTACTTC.

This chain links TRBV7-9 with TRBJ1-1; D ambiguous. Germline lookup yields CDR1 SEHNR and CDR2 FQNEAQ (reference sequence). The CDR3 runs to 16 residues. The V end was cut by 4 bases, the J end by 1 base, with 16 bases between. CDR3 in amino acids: CASSSGDIGPNTEAFF. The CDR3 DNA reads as TGTGCCAGCAGCTCTGGGGATATCGGCCCGAACACTGAAGCTTTCTTT.

The CDR3 spells CASRVGANEKLFF. In DNA form, the CDR3 reads TGTGCCAGCAGAGTGGGGGCTAATGAAAAACTGTTTTTT. V gene TRBV6-4 combines with J gene TRBJ1-4; tentatively, D is TRBD1 (5 bases). This CDR3 has 13 amino acids. The V gene's germline CDR1 is MRHNA and CDR2 SNTAGT. Trimming pared 6 bases from V and 3 bases from J, leaving 8 bases between.

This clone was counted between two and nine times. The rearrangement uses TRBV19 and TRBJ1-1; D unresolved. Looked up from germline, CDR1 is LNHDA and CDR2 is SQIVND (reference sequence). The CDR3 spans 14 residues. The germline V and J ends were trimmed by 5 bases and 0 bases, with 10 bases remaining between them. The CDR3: CASSGLGLNTEAFF. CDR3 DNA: TGTGCCAGTAGTGGGTTGGGTTTGAACACTGAAGCTTTCTTT. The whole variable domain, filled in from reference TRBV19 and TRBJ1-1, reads DGGITQSPKYLFRKEGQNVTLSCEQNLNHDAMYWYRQDPGQGLRLIYYSQIVNDFQKGDIAEGYSVSREKKESFPLTVTSAQKNPTAFYLCASSGLGLNTEAFFGQGTRLTVV.

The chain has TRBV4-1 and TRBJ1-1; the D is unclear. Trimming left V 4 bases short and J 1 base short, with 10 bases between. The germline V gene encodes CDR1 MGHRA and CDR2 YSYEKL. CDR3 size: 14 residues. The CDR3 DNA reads TGCGCCAGCAGCCCCCAGACCGGGAACACTGAAGCTTTCTTT. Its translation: CASSPQTGNTEAFF.

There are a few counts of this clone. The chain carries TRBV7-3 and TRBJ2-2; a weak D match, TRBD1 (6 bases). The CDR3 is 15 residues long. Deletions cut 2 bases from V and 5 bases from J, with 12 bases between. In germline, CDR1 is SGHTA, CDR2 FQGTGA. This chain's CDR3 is CASSLAGVRTGELFF. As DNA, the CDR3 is TGTGCCAGCAGCTTAGCAGGGGTTAGGACCGGGGAGCTGTTTTTT.